Shown below are 30 T cell receptor beta chains from a single sample sequenced in a study of T cells in Graves' hyperthyroidism and ophthalmopathy. TCR beta CDR3 region amplification was performed from RNA transcripts. The study used the HTBI primer set for a first-round RT-PCR of the TCR CDR3. TCRdb ran MiXCR on the multiplex PCR reads and lists one entry per CDR3 protein. The top ten hold more than 7% of the sample, which has about 580,000 distinct CDR3 sequences, about 43% seen once. Sequenced: peripheral blood or thyroid tissue (not recorded which). The source of these receptors is a woman aged 18-30 years with Graves' hyperthyroidism.

This clonotype was found a few times. The chain links TRBV6-2 or TRBV6-3 to TRBJ1-1; the D is unclear. Germline V gene sequence: CDR1 MNHEY, CDR2 SVGEGT. The CDR3 is 13 amino acids. V was trimmed by 6 bases and J by 5 bases, leaving 13 bases between them. The DNA of the CDR3 is TGTGCCAGCAGCCCTTACTTGGGGACTGAAGCTTTCTTT. Protein product: CASSPYLGTEAFF.

The rearrangement joins TRBV7-9 to TRBJ1-2; D is perhaps TRBD1 (5 bases). The ends were cut back, 5 bases at V and 6 bases at J, with 28 bases in the middle. There are 18 residues in the CDR3. In germline, CDR1 is SEHNR, CDR2 FQNEAQ (reference sequence). The CDR3: CASSLVAGGTGVPNGYTF. The DNA of the CDR3 is TGTGCCAGCAGCCTTGTAGCGGGGGGTACAGGTGTCCCGAATGGCTACACCTTC.

The rearrangement joins TRBV6-5 to TRBJ2-5; 11 nucleotides align to TRBD2. With 6 bases clipped from V and 5 bases from J, the junction kept 20 bases outside the gene matches. Germline CDR1 and CDR2: MNHEY and SVGAGI. CDR3 length equals 19 residues. CDR3 in amino acids: CASRSIDRPTSGRWETQYF. The DNA for the CDR3 is TGTGCCAGCAGGTCGATAGACAGGCCAACTAGCGGGAGATGGGAGACCCAGTACTTC.

This rearrangement joins TRBV28 to TRBJ1-2, with TRBD1 as a possible D gene (6 bases). The V gene lost 4 bases and the J gene lost 8 bases, with 14 bases spanning the gap. This CDR3 is 13 amino acids long. From germline, CDR1 is MDHEN and CDR2 SYDVKM. CDR3 in DNA: TGTGCCAGCAGTTCACAGGGTGTTGACGGCTACACCTTC. Translation: CASSSQGVDGYTF.

This clonotype was counted many times. The V and J genes are TRBV5-1 and TRBJ1-1; 7 bases match TRBD1. CDR1 and CDR2 from the germline V gene are SGHRS and YFSETQ. CDR3 size: 14 residues. With V trimmed by 4 bases and J by 5 bases, 8 bases remained unmatched. The CDR3 region is CASSAMTGQTEAFF. The CDR3 nucleotides read TGCGCCAGCAGCGCCATGACAGGGCAAACTGAAGCTTTCTTT.

The chain links TRBV11-2 to TRBJ1-6; 9 nucleotides agree with TRBD1. Trimming took 6 bases from V and 7 from J; bases not matched to a gene: 4. Germline V CDR1 and CDR2: SGHAT, FQNNGV. The CDR3 extends over 14 amino acids. The CDR3 is CASSYGTGNSPLHF. In DNA form, the CDR3 reads TGTGCCAGCAGTTACGGGACAGGGAATTCACCCCTCCACTTT.

This clonotype has more than one count but fewer than ten. The chain recombines TRBV29-1 with TRBJ1-5, with TRBD1 as a possible D gene (5 bases). The CDR3 has 13 residues. Germline V gene lookup returns CDR1 SQVTM and CDR2 ANQGSEA. Trimming removed 8 bases from V and 2 bases from J, with 13 bases in between. The CDR3 protein is CSQVGVGNQPQHF. The CDR3 coding sequence is TGCAGCCAAGTGGGGGTAGGCAATCAGCCCCAGCATTTT.

The chain has TRBV7-2 and TRBJ2-6; D not certain. CDR1 is SGHTA, CDR2 FQGNSA, per germline. The CDR3 contains 14 residues. Trimming took off 1 base at V and 11 bases at J, with 12 bases between the two ends. CDR3 protein: CASSLESGAYVLTF. CDR3 nucleotides: TGTGCCAGCAGCTTAGAATCAGGAGCCTACGTCCTGACTTTC. The whole variable domain, remainder taken from reference TRBV7-2 and TRBJ2-6, is GAGVSQSPSNKVTEKGKDVELRCDPISGHTALYWYRQSLGQGLEFLIYFQGNSAPDKSGLPSDRFSAERTGGSVSTLTIQRTQQEDSAVYLCASSLESGAYVLTFGAGSRLTVL.

The V gene is TRBV9, the J gene TRBJ2-7, with TRBD2 identical over 8 bases. The J call may be wrong; the DNA end is better matched by TRBJ2-1. The V gene's germline CDR1 is SGDLS and CDR2 YYNGEE. The CDR3 sequence is 16 residues long. The CDR3 DNA reads as TGTGCCATCAGTGAGTCGAGCGGGAGTCCCCACAATGAGCAGTTCTTC. Translating it yields CAISESSGSPHNEQFF.

Details on this clonotype: Given a much more abundant clone one base away, this may be a read error. V and J are TRBV12-3 or TRBV12-4 and TRBJ1-3, with TRBD1 as a possible D gene (5 bases). CDR3 size: 17 residues. For the CDR3, the DNA is TGTGCCAGCAGTCCCGCCGGGACTCCAAACTCTAGAAACACCATATATTTT. Translated, it gives CASSPAGTPNSRNTIYF.

This clonotype showed up many times. This chain joins TRBV2 and TRBJ2-7, with D unclear. CDR3 length: 15 residues. In germline, CDR1 is SNHLY, CDR2 FYNNEI. Trimming shortened V by 2 bases and J by 0 bases, and 11 bases separated the two germline ends. CDR3 protein: CASSELVPSSYEQYF. The CDR3 DNA reads as TGTGCCAGCAGTGAACTGGTCCCGAGCTCCTACGAGCAGTACTTC. Full variable domain (rest looked up from reference TRBV2 and TRBJ2-7): EPEVTQTPSHQVTQMGQEVILRCVPISNHLYFYWYRQILGQKVEFLVSFYNNEISEKSEIFDDQFSVERPDGSNFTLKIRSTKLEDSAMYFCASSELVPSSYEQYFGPGTRLTVT.

The chain is built from TRBV24-1 and TRBJ2-5; the match to TRBD1 covers 9 bases. Judging by the DNA end, TRBJ2-1 fits better; the J call may be wrong. Per germline, CDR1 KGHDR and CDR2 SFDVKD. The CDR3 runs to 14 residues. The CDR3 region is CATRSGTGSNEQFF. The CDR3 DNA is TGTGCCACCAGATCCGGGACAGGGAGCAATGAGCAGTTCTTC.

This chain uses TRBV7-7 with TRBJ1-6, with D hard to call. Deletions cut 4 bases from V and 10 bases from J, with 17 bases between. The germline V gene encodes CDR1 SSHAT and CDR2 FNYEAQ (reference sequence). The CDR3 is 15 amino acids. DNA of the CDR3: TGTGCCAGCAGCTCAAGCCTAGGTTCAGAATCACCCCTCCACTTT. Amino acids: CASSSSLGSESPLHF.

In its sample, this clonotype was seen many times. J is TRBJ1-1 and V is TRBV7-9; TRBD1 aligns across 8 bases. The V gene's germline CDR1 is SEHNR and CDR2 FQNEAQ (reference sequence). The CDR3 is 19 amino acids. V was clipped by 3 bases and J by 3 bases; unmatched bases: 18. The CDR3 sequence: CASSFLLAGGADRDTEAFF. DNA of the CDR3: TGTGCCAGCAGCTTCCTTCTTGCAGGGGGCGCTGATCGGGACACTGAAGCTTTCTTT.

The rearrangement uses TRBV12-3 or TRBV12-4 and TRBJ2-6; D gene uncertain. The CDR3 is 16 amino acids. Trimming pared 1 base from V and 4 bases from J, leaving 11 bases between. The CDR3 DNA follows: TGTGCCAGCAGTTTAGGGTGGGCTCCCGGGGCCAACGTCCTGACTTTC. Its translation is CASSLGWAPGANVLTF.

Ten or more counts support this clonotype. CDR3 coding DNA: TGTGCCACCAGTGGTGAGGGGCCGTTCTATGGCTACACCTTC. This sequence encodes CATSGEGPFYGYTF. The rearrangement joins TRBV24-1 to TRBJ1-2; perhaps TRBD1 as D (5 bases). Germline V gene data show CDR1 as KGHDR and CDR2 as SFDVKD. V was trimmed by 5 bases and J by 4 bases, leaving 13 bases between them. This CDR3 has 14 residues.

The chain carries TRBV20-1 and TRBJ2-5; 8 bases fit TRBD2. The junction had 5 bases not matched to a gene; V was cut back by 3 bases and J by 5 bases. The germline V gene encodes CDR1 DFQATT and CDR2 SNEGSKA (reference sequence). CDR3 size: 13 residues. In DNA, the CDR3 is TGCAGTGCTAGGGGCGAGCGGGGGGAGACCCAGTACTTC. Protein sequence: CSARGERGETQYF.

In its sample, this clonotype was seen many times. The chain recombines TRBV6-1 with TRBJ2-5; unclear D gene. V lost 2 bases, J lost 1 base, and 5 bases lay in between. The CDR3 length is 13 residues. Looked up from germline, CDR1 is MNHNS and CDR2 is SASEGT. CDR3 DNA: TGTGCCAGCAGTGAACTTACCCAAGAGACCCAGTACTTC. Residues: CASSELTQETQYF.

This clonotype was counted many times. The genes are TRBV20-1 and TRBJ1-1; D gene unclear. With 3 bases removed from V and 0 bases from J, the gap between germline ends came to 11 bases. This CDR3 contains 14 residues. In germline, CDR1 is DFQATT, CDR2 SNEGSKA (reference sequence). CDR3 bases: TGCAGTGCTAGGGTTCCCACTCTGAACACTGAAGCTTTCTTT. Its protein product is CSARVPTLNTEAFF.

Concerning this clonotype: This may stem from a read error, because a much larger clone lies one nucleotide away. The chain links TRBV6-5 to TRBJ1-5; D is undetermined. The CDR3 is 13 amino acids. Germline V gene lookup returns CDR1 MNHEY and CDR2 SVGAGI. V dropped 11 bases and J dropped 1 base, with 12 bases sitting between them. The CDR3 nucleotides read TGTGCCCGCCAGAGGAGGAGCAATCAGCCCCAGCATTTT. It encodes CARQRRSNQPQHF.

A note on this clonotype: The junction departs from the called germline gene at one end, perhaps through a read error. The chain couples TRBV5-1 to TRBJ2-7; D might be TRBD2 (5 bases). Looked up from germline, CDR1 is SGHRS and CDR2 is YFSETQ. The length of the CDR3 is 14 residues. CDR3 sequence (DNA): TGCGCCAGCAGCTCCTGGACTGCTTACAATGAGCAGAACTTC. Residues: CASSSWTAYNEQNF.

This clonotype was seen only once. The rearrangement links TRBV15 to TRBJ2-7, with TRBD2 identical over 9 bases. V trimming: 3 bases; J trimming: 5 bases; junction bases outside the gene matches: 14. Per the germline V gene, CDR1 is LNHNV and CDR2 is YYDKDF (reference sequence). The CDR3 is made up of 17 amino acids. CDR3 sequence: CATSSQEVAGDSDEQYF. In DNA form, the CDR3 reads TGTGCCACCAGCAGTCAGGAGGTAGCGGGGGACTCGGACGAGCAGTACTTC.

This clonotype was counted ten times or more. V is TRBV11-3 and J is TRBJ1-1, with D possibly matching TRBD1 (6 bases). The CDR3 is 13 amino acids. Trimming stripped 6 bases from V and 4 bases from J, with 12 bases between. Per germline, CDR1 SGHNT and CDR2 YENEEA. The CDR3 loop is CASRMVDSTEAFF. CDR3 DNA sequence: TGTGCCAGCAGGATGGTGGACAGCACTGAAGCTTTCTTT.

The chain carries TRBV10-3 and TRBJ2-7, with a tentative D call TRBD2 (5 bases). The germline gives CDR1 ENHRY, CDR2 SYGVKD. This CDR3 comprises 13 residues. V gave up 10 bases and J gave up 1 base, with 14 bases separating them. The CDR3 region has the DNA TGTGCCAGTTACGACCTAGCTTCCTACGAGCAGTACTTC. It is translated as CASYDLASYEQYF.

The chain uses TRBV29-1 and TRBJ2-7; D possibly uses TRBD1 or TRBD2 (6 bases each). This CDR3 contains 13 residues. Germline CDR1 SQVTM, CDR2 ANQGSEA. Trimming removed 8 bases at V and 4 bases at J, with 18 bases between. CDR3 sequence: CSSELGGWYEQYF. The DNA of the CDR3 is TGCAGCAGTGAACTCGGGGGCTGGTACGAGCAGTACTTC.

The gene calls are TRBV20-1 and TRBJ2-7, with D possibly being TRBD1 or TRBD2 (6 bases each). Germline V gene data show CDR1 as DFQATT and CDR2 as SNEGSKA (reference sequence). Trimming pared 6 bases from V and 6 bases from J, leaving 21 bases between. The CDR3 consists of 14 residues. The CDR3 DNA reads TGCAGTGCCAGCAGCACGGGGGCCCCTGGCGAGCAGTACTTC. It translates to CSASSTGAPGEQYF.

Worth noting for this clonotype: One base away lies a much larger clone, so this may be a sequencing read error. CDR3 DNA: TGTGCCAGCAGCCAAGAACAAACCGGGGAGCTGCTTTTT. This sequence encodes CASSQEQTGELLF. The chain couples TRBV14 to TRBJ2-2, with a tentative D call TRBD2 (5 bases). Germline CDR1 and CDR2: SGHDN and FVKESK. The CDR3 is made up of 13 amino acids.

This clonotype was counted ten times or more. V is TRBV12-3 or TRBV12-4 and J is TRBJ1-1; the D gene is possibly TRBD1 (6 bases). This CDR3 region has 14 residues. The germline V and J ends were trimmed by 6 bases and 4 bases, with 15 bases remaining between them. The CDR3 sequence is CASSRTGYSTEAFF. CDR3 DNA: TGTGCCAGCAGCCGAACAGGGTACAGCACTGAAGCTTTCTTT.

This clonotype showed up many times. The V and J genes are TRBV14 and TRBJ1-2; D unclear. The CDR3 runs 14 residues. The V gene's germline CDR1 is SGHDN and CDR2 FVKESK. V lost 0 bases to trimming and J lost 6 bases, with 11 bases between them. In nucleotides, the CDR3 is TGTGCCAGCAGCCAAGATATTGGCGTACATGGCTACACCTTC. Translation gives CASSQDIGVHGYTF.

This clonotype occurred many times. The chain combines TRBV2 with TRBJ1-6, with 9 bases fitting TRBD1. V trimming: 8 bases; J trimming: 0 bases; junction bases outside the gene matches: 8. The CDR3 covers 17 residues. In germline, CDR1 is SNHLY, CDR2 FYNNEI. CDR3 in amino acids: CASWGQGRSSYNSPLHF. The CDR3 DNA reads TGTGCCAGCTGGGGACAGGGCCGGAGCTCCTATAATTCACCCCTCCACTTT.